A single sample gave rise to the 32 T cell receptor beta chains below, sequenced in a study of blood T cell repertoires in COVID-19. Generated by immunoSEQ multiplex PCR, the TCRdb table keeps only in-frame clones and is missing some. The table shows just over 650,000 clones, with about 87% occurring only once. What was sequenced was peripheral blood. The receptors stem from a woman between 18 and 30 years old with acute or convalescent COVID-19.

The chain uses TRBV5-1 and TRBJ2-2; 8 bases map to TRBD1. This CDR3 has 15 residues. Trimming took 3 bases from V and 4 from J; bases not matched to a gene: 5. Germline assignment: CDR1 SGHRS and CDR2 YFSETQ. CDR3: CASSSTGESTGELFF. In DNA form, the CDR3 reads TGCGCCAGCAGCTCGACAGGGGAGAGCACCGGGGAGCTGTTTTTT.

The rearrangement joins TRBV9 to TRBJ2-3; 10 nucleotides agree with TRBD2. The V gene's germline CDR1 is SGDLS and CDR2 YYNGEE. The CDR3 totals 17 residues. V was clipped by 1 base and J by 1 base; unmatched bases: 6. CDR3 loop: CASSVSGGAGGTDTQYF. CDR3 nucleotides: TGTGCCAGCAGCGTAAGCGGGGGGGCCGGGGGCACAGATACGCAGTATTTT.

The chain uses TRBV5-1 and TRBJ1-2, with TRBD1 matching 8 bases. Trimming took 3 bases from V and 8 from J; bases not matched to a gene: 12. The CDR3 sequence is 15 residues long. Germline lookup yields CDR1 SGHRS and CDR2 YFSETQ. The CDR3 DNA reads as TGCGCCAGCAGCTCCTCCTCGACAGGGGTGGGCGGCTACACCTTC. Translated: CASSSSSTGVGGYTF.

The CDR3 DNA sequence: TGTGCCAGCAGCTCCGAAGATGCGGGGGCCTATGGCTACACCTTC. Amino acids: CASSSEDAGAYGYTF. The chain is built from TRBV3-1 (or the pseudogene TRBV3-2) and TRBJ1-2; D possibly corresponds to TRBD1 (6 bases). Deletions cut 5 bases from V and 4 bases from J, with 17 bases between. Germline assignment: CDR1 LGHDT and CDR2 YNNKEL (reference sequence). The CDR3 consists of 15 residues.

This rearrangement joins TRBV24-1 to TRBJ2-7, with 9 bases matching TRBD1. Germline V gene data show CDR1 as KGHDR and CDR2 as SFDVKD. V lost 4 bases, J lost 5 bases, and 5 bases stayed unmatched. There are 14 residues in the CDR3. CDR3 nucleotide sequence: TGTGCCACCAGTGAGACGGGACAGGGCGACGAGCAGTACTTC. Its protein is CATSETGQGDEQYF.

This clone was seen a single time. The CDR3: CASSWDLTGPGANVLTF. The CDR3 DNA reads TGTGCCAGCAGCTGGGACCTGACAGGGCCTGGGGCCAACGTCCTGACTTTC. The gene calls are TRBV5-6 and TRBJ2-6; TRBD1 matches 7 bases. CDR3 length equals 17 residues. Losses at the gene ends were 3 bases for V and 2 bases for J; bases not matched to a gene: 8. Germline V CDR1 and CDR2: SGHDT, YYEEEE.

This clone has just a few counts. CDR3: CASSAGEGNSPLHF. The CDR3 DNA follows: TGTGCCAGCAGTGCCGGGGAGGGTAATTCACCCCTCCACTTT. The rearrangement joins TRBV2 to TRBJ1-6, with D uncertain. Trimming stripped 4 bases from V and 6 bases from J, with 10 bases between. Germline V gene lookup returns CDR1 SNHLY and CDR2 FYNNEI. The length of the CDR3 is 14 residues. Combining the CDR3 with reference TRBV2 and TRBJ1-6 gives the whole variable domain EPEVTQTPSHQVTQMGQEVILRCVPISNHLYFYWYRQILGQKVEFLVSFYNNEISEKSEIFDDQFSVERPDGSNFTLKIRSTKLEDSAMYFCASSAGEGNSPLHFGNGTRLTVT.

The V gene is TRBV5-6, the J gene TRBJ1-2; a possible D gene is TRBD1 (5 bases). Trimming took off 4 bases at V and 5 bases at J, with 9 bases between the two ends. This CDR3 is 12 amino acids long. Germline loops: CDR1 SGHDT, CDR2 YYEEEE. The CDR3 DNA sequence: TGTGCCAGCAGCAACGGGGGATATGGCTACACCTTC. This translates into CASSNGGYGYTF. The full variable domain, rest sourced from reference TRBV5-6 and TRBJ1-2, is DAGVTQSPTHLIKTRGQQVTLRCSPKSGHDTVSWYQQALGQGPQFIFQYYEEEERQRGNFPDRFSGHQFPNYSSELNVNALLLGDSALYLCASSNGGYGYTFGSGTRLTVV.

The V call is TRBV5-4, the J call TRBJ1-2; TRBD1 matches 9 bases. The CDR3 is made up of 15 amino acids. Germline V gene lookup returns CDR1 SGHNT and CDR2 YYREEE (reference sequence). V shed 2 bases, J shed 5 bases, and the junction held 7 bases outside the gene matches. CDR3 sequence reads: CASSLRTGATYGYTF. The CDR3, as DNA: TGTGCCAGCAGCTTACGGACAGGGGCTACGTATGGCTACACCTTC.

The V and J genes are TRBV11-2 and TRBJ2-7, with TRBD2 identical over 12 bases. The CDR3 totals 17 residues. The germline CDR1 and CDR2 sequences are SGHAT and FQNNGV. Trimming removed 4 bases from V and 2 bases from J; junction bases left unmatched: 9. CDR3 sequence (DNA): TGTGCCAGCAGCTCAATTCGGACTAGCGGGATTACCTACGAGCAGTACTTC. Translating gives CASSSIRTSGITYEQYF.

Points on this clone: In the same sample, other DNA sequences code for this CDR3. This sequence joins TRBV5-1 and TRBJ1-2; D is unresolved. Germline V gives CDR1 SGHRS, CDR2 YFSETQ. Trimming removed 0 bases from V and 4 bases from J, with 7 bases in between. The CDR3 consists of 13 residues. For the CDR3, the DNA is TGCGCCAGCAGCTTGGGAGGGTCCTATGGCTACACCTTC. As protein: CASSLGGSYGYTF.

The rearrangement joins TRBV6-1 to TRBJ1-2; D is unresolved. Germline lookup yields CDR1 MNHNS and CDR2 SASEGT. V was cut by 5 bases and J by 6 bases, with 10 bases left in between. The CDR3 is made up of 12 amino acids. The CDR3 coding sequence is TGTGCCAGCAGTTCGGGAATGGATGGCTACACCTTC. Translating it yields CASSSGMDGYTF.

V gene TRBV18 combines with J gene TRBJ1-1; no definite D call. Deletions cut 6 bases from V and 0 bases from J, with 8 bases between. The CDR3 is 13 amino acids. The germline V gene encodes CDR1 KGHSH and CDR2 LQKENI. In nucleotides, the CDR3 is TGTGCCAGCTCCCCCCAAATGAACACTGAAGCTTTCTTT. Translating it yields CASSPQMNTEAFF. The whole variable domain, filled in from reference TRBV18 and TRBJ1-1, reads NAGVMQNPRHLVRRRGQEARLRCSPMKGHSHVYWYRQLPEEGLKFMVYLQKENIIDESGMPKERFSAEFPKEGPSILRIQQVVRGDSAAYFCASSPQMNTEAFFGQGTRLTVV.

About this clone itself: Other DNA sequences in the same sample also yield this CDR3. V gene TRBV5-5 combines with J gene TRBJ1-1, with unresolved D. Germline values: CDR1 SGHKS, CDR2 YYEKEE (reference sequence). Trimming removed 0 bases at V and 2 bases at J, with 5 bases between. The CDR3 runs to 13 residues. In nucleotides, the CDR3 is TGTGCCAGCAGCTTGGCGGTAAACACTGAAGCTTTCTTT. Its protein is CASSLAVNTEAFF.

The chain combines TRBV9 with TRBJ2-3; the match to TRBD2 covers 9 bases. The CDR3 runs 17 residues. Per germline, CDR1 SGDLS and CDR2 YYNGEE. The V gene end was trimmed by 0 bases and the J gene end by 6 bases; junction bases not matched to a gene: 11. The CDR3 bases are TGTGCCAGCAGCGTAGGGGACGCGGGGGGGTATTGGGATACGCAGTATTTT. Protein sequence: CASSVGDAGGYWDTQYF.

This rearrangement joins TRBV29-1 to TRBJ1-1; maybe TRBD1 (5 bases). Trimming stripped 3 bases from V and 9 bases from J, with 14 bases between. CDR3 length equals 12 residues. The germline V gene encodes CDR1 SQVTM and CDR2 ANQGSEA. CDR3 region: CSVEVWGDQAFF. CDR3 coding DNA: TGCAGCGTTGAGGTGTGGGGCGATCAAGCTTTCTTT.

The chain is built from TRBV4-1 and TRBJ1-1; TRBD1 aligns across 9 bases. The CDR3 spans 16 residues. CDR1 MGHRA and CDR2 YSYEKL come from the germline V gene. The V segment lost 4 bases and the J segment 2 bases; nucleotides outside the gene matches: 8. The CDR3 coding sequence is TGCGCCAGCAGCCCCCGGACAGGGGTCCCAAACACTGAAGCTTTCTTT. Its translation: CASSPRTGVPNTEAFF.

The chain couples TRBV29-1 to TRBJ1-5, with 9 bases matching TRBD1. Germline values: CDR1 SQVTM, CDR2 ANQGSEA. V trimming: 6 bases; J trimming: 3 bases; junction bases outside the gene matches: 9. The CDR3 spans 15 residues. CDR3 region: CSVLEDRGINQPQHF. DNA of the CDR3: TGCAGCGTATTAGAGGACAGGGGCATCAATCAGCCCCAGCATTTT.

Only one count was recorded for this clone. The V gene is TRBV19, the J gene TRBJ1-4; tentatively, D is TRBD1 (5 bases). Germline CDR1 reads LNHDA; CDR2 reads SQIVND (reference sequence). V lost 5 bases to trimming and J lost 8 bases, with 15 bases between them. The CDR3 is 14 amino acids. The CDR3 sequence is CASSPPGLVEKLFF. In DNA, the CDR3 is TGTGCCAGTAGTCCCCCAGGGTTAGTCGAAAAACTGTTTTTT.

CDR3 in DNA: TGTGCCAGCAGCCTTAGGGGGTTCGGTGAAAAACTGTTTTTT. This gives the protein CASSLRGFGEKLFF. The chain employs TRBV7-8 and TRBJ1-4; D possibly corresponds to TRBD1 (6 bases). Per germline, CDR1 SGHVS and CDR2 FQNEAQ. The V and J ends lost 5 bases and 7 bases respectively, with 14 bases between them. CDR3 length equals 14 residues.

The chain couples TRBV10-1 to TRBJ1-4; TRBD1 is a possible D gene (5 bases). Trimming shortened V by 0 bases and J by 7 bases, and 12 bases separated the two germline ends. CDR3 length equals 15 residues. Germline loops: CDR1 WNHNN, CDR2 SYGVQD (reference sequence). CDR3 region: CASSESGGCFEKLFF. The DNA of the CDR3 is TGCGCCAGCAGTGAGTCGGGGGGATGTTTTGAAAAACTGTTTTTT.

The V and J genes are TRBV5-8 and TRBJ2-7; 11 bases align to TRBD2. V gave up 4 bases and J gave up 4 bases; unmatched junction bases: 7. Germline CDR1 and CDR2: SGHTS and YDEGEE. The CDR3 runs 15 residues. The CDR3 DNA reads as TGTGCCAGCAGCGGTCGAGGGACTAGCGGTTACGAGCAGTACTTC. Residues: CASSGRGTSGYEQYF.

The chain uses TRBV7-2 and TRBJ1-4, with D unclear. Germline lookup yields CDR1 SGHTA and CDR2 FQGNSA. The CDR3 runs to 17 residues. V dropped 1 base and J dropped 7 bases, with 19 bases sitting between them. Here the CDR3 reads CASSLVSGSSQLEKLFF. The CDR3 nucleotides read TGTGCCAGCAGCTTAGTGTCGGGTTCTTCTCAGCTTGAAAAACTGTTTTTT. The full variable domain, rest sourced from reference TRBV7-2 and TRBJ1-4, is GAGVSQSPSNKVTEKGKDVELRCDPISGHTALYWYRQSLGQGLEFLIYFQGNSAPDKSGLPSDRFSAERTGGSVSTLTIQRTQQEDSAVYLCASSLVSGSSQLEKLFFGSGTQLSVL.

About this clone itself: Other DNA sequences in the sample encode the same CDR3. The V call is TRBV12-3 or TRBV12-4, the J call TRBJ2-2, with D tentatively TRBD1 (6 bases). The CDR3 is 12 residues long. Between the trimmed V and J ends, which lost 6 bases and 6 bases, there was a span of 8 bases. CDR3 nucleotides: TGTGCCAGCAGACAGGGCGCCGGGGAGCTGTTTTTT. This translates into CASRQGAGELFF.

The chain carries TRBV7-9 and TRBJ2-7; D is unclear. Trimming stripped 5 bases from V and 5 bases from J, with 10 bases between. Germline V gives CDR1 SEHNR, CDR2 FQNEAQ (reference sequence). The CDR3 runs to 12 residues. CDR3 residues: CASSPTGNEQYF. DNA of the CDR3: TGTGCCAGCAGCCCCACGGGTAACGAGCAGTACTTC. The complete variable domain, with remaining parts taken from reference TRBV7-9 and TRBJ2-7, reads DTGVSQNPRHKITKRGQNVTFRCDPISEHNRLYWYRQTLGQGPEFLTYFQNEAQLEKSRLLSDRFSAERPKGSFSTLEIQRTEQGDSAMYLCASSPTGNEQYFGPGTRLTVT.

The chain recombines TRBV18 with TRBJ2-7; TRBD1 agrees at 9 bases. The CDR3 runs 15 residues. Germline-derived CDR1 and CDR2 are KGHSH and LQKENI. V shed 2 bases and J 0 bases; nucleotides not matched to a gene: 2. CDR3 in DNA: TGTGCCAGCTCACCAGGACAGGGGATCTCCTACGAGCAGTACTTC. Protein: CASSPGQGISYEQYF.

The chain combines TRBV5-5 with TRBJ1-3; maybe TRBD1 (6 bases). The CDR3 has 15 amino acids. In germline, CDR1 is SGHKS, CDR2 YYEKEE (reference sequence). Trimming removed 1 base at V and 3 bases at J, with 11 bases between. In DNA form, the CDR3 reads TGTGCCAGCAGCTTGACAGGGAAATTTGGAAACACCATATATTTT. It is translated as CASSLTGKFGNTIYF.

This chain connects TRBV5-6 to TRBJ2-7; D is uncertain. The CDR3 consists of 13 residues. Germline CDR1 reads SGHDT; CDR2 reads YYEEEE. With 1 base removed from V and 3 bases from J, the gap between germline ends came to 8 bases. CDR3 protein: CASSLFPSYEQYF. For the CDR3, the DNA is TGTGCCAGCAGCTTGTTCCCCAGCTACGAGCAGTACTTC.

The V call is TRBV7-9, the J call TRBJ1-4, with D possibly TRBD1 on 5 matching bases. The V end lost 5 bases, the J end lost 5 bases, and 15 bases lay between the germline ends. The CDR3 spans 15 residues. CDR1 and CDR2 (germline): SEHNR, FQNEAQ (reference sequence). In nucleotides, the CDR3 is TGTGCCAGCAGCCGCGGGACCGCCGAAAATGAAAAACTGTTTTTT. Translating it yields CASSRGTAENEKLFF.

This clone was seen only once. The J gene is TRBJ1-2, the V gene TRBV5-1; D perhaps matches TRBD1 (5 bases). The length of the CDR3 is 16 residues. Germline V gene data show CDR1 as SGHRS and CDR2 as YFSETQ. The germline V and J ends were trimmed by 2 bases and 8 bases, with 22 bases remaining between them. CDR3 protein: CASSFESGLTGSGYTF. The CDR3 bases are TGCGCCAGCAGCTTTGAATCGGGACTCACCGGGTCCGGCTACACCTTC.

This chain joins TRBV19 and TRBJ1-6; TRBD1 agrees at 10 bases. CDR1 and CDR2 (germline): LNHDA, SQIVND (reference sequence). CDR3 length: 17 residues. The ends lost 3 bases at V and 6 bases at J; junction bases unmatched: 8. The chain's CDR3 is CASSIRHGQGGNSPLHF. Here the CDR3 DNA reads TGTGCCAGTAGTATCCGTCACGGACAGGGGGGTAATTCACCCCTCCACTTT. Full variable domain (missing parts from reference TRBV19 and TRBJ1-6): DGGITQSPKYLFRKEGQNVTLSCEQNLNHDAMYWYRQDPGQGLRLIYYSQIVNDFQKGDIAEGYSVSREKKESFPLTVTSAQKNPTAFYLCASSIRHGQGGNSPLHFGNGTRLTVT.

The gene calls are TRBV9 and TRBJ2-3; 11 positions agree with TRBD2. CDR1 is SGDLS and CDR2 is YYNGEE in the germline V gene. CDR3 length: 17 amino acids. The V segment lost 0 bases and the J segment 1 base; nucleotides outside the gene matches: 4. The CDR3 spells CASSVVSLAGGTDTQYF. CDR3 nucleotide sequence: TGTGCCAGCAGCGTAGTGTCACTAGCGGGGGGCACAGATACGCAGTATTTT.